The clone carrying this T cell receptor (beta chain) was counted ten times or more. The antigen remains unidentified. J gave up 3 bases and V 5 bases, and 6 bases lay outside the gene matches. CDR3 length equals 15 residues. Samples came from axillary lymph nodes draining the breast cancer. TCRdb itself ran the multiplex PCR reads through MiXCR, one entry per CDR3 protein. The sample has more than 250,000 distinct CDR3 sequences; over 25% are singletons. This entry belongs to a study of breast tumors, draining lymph nodes, adjacent tissues. Study-wide results and caveats: Tumor T cell lymph node origin was a supported hypothesis, not proven. Luminal-like breast cancer showed significantly higher tumor–nontumor repertoire similarity than basal-like.

The V gene is TRBV12-3 or TRBV12-4, the J gene TRBJ2-1; the match to TRBD2 covers 8 bases. The clonotype was recovered from a female donor with breast cancer. Some clones in this sample may be carry-over from other donors' samples. The sequencing sample was made of axillary lymph node tissue. The CDR3, as DNA: TGTGCCAGCAGTCAAAGCAGCGGGAGCTACAATGAGCAGTTCTTC. It codes for CASSQSSGSYNEQFF.